Sequencing of this TCR beta chain was carried out in a study of OX40 agonist ivuxolimab in advanced cancers. Study results and limitations: With doses of 0.1 to 3.0 mg/kg, CD4+ and CD8+ blood T cells had undergone clonal expansion by week 6. Near-lowest levels of clonal expansion characterized partial responders at 0.1-3.0 mg/kg. Some of the nonresponding patients also showed low levels of normalized T-cell clonal expansion.

Generated by immunoSEQ multiplex PCR, the TCRdb table keeps only in-frame clones and is missing some. The table shows roughly 70,000 clones, with less than 90% occurring only once. There are a few counts of this clone. The antigen remains undetermined. The V gene end was trimmed by 3 bases and the J gene end by 8 bases; junction bases not matched to a gene: 8. CDR1 SGHTA and CDR2 FQGNSA come from the germline V gene. The CDR3 runs to 15 residues. This specimen was CD4+ or CD8+ T cells sorted from blood, taken in a trial of the OX40 agonist ivuxolimab. This TCR derives from an adult with an advanced solid tumor such as melanoma, head and neck, liver or kidney cancer. The J gene is TRBJ2-2, the V gene TRBV7-2, with 8 bases lining up with TRBD2. CDR3 in DNA: TGTGCCAGCAGCTTCTACGGGAGGGCCCTGGGGGAGCTGTTTTTT. Translating gives CASSFYGRALGELFF.